The 23 T cell receptor beta chains below were found in one sample sequenced in a study of blood T cell repertoires in COVID-19. Profiled with immunoSEQ multiplex PCR; TCRdb holds only in-frame clones, not every one. The table records 150,000 or so clones, 82% of them present only once. Material: peripheral blood. These receptors were obtained from a woman in her seventies with acute or convalescent COVID-19.

The rearrangement joins TRBV19 to TRBJ2-1; 12 bases match TRBD1. V was clipped by 6 bases and J by 6 bases; unmatched bases: 9. Germline V gene sequence: CDR1 LNHDA, CDR2 SQIVND (reference sequence). CDR3 size: 16 residues. For the CDR3, the DNA is TGTGCCAGTAGAGGACCGGGACAGGGGGCATTCAATGAGCAGTTCTTC. This sequence encodes CASRGPGQGAFNEQFF.

This clone appeared a single time. The chain couples TRBV19 to TRBJ1-5, with TRBD1 identical over 10 bases. The CDR3 contains 13 residues. Germline V lookup: CDR1 LNHDA, CDR2 SQIVND (reference sequence). The ends lost 10 bases at V and 7 bases at J; junction bases unmatched: 7. CDR3 nucleotide sequence: TGTGCCACCGGGACAGGGGTTAACCAGCCCCAGCATTTT. Protein: CATGTGVNQPQHF.

This chain joins TRBV28 and TRBJ1-3; D might be TRBD1 (6 bases). The CDR3 loop spans 15 amino acids. Germline loops: CDR1 MDHEN, CDR2 SYDVKM. V lost 7 bases to trimming and J lost 4 bases, with 17 bases between them. As DNA, the CDR3 is TGTGCCAGCACCAAATGGGGCAGGGGAGGAAACACCATATATTTT. This sequence encodes CASTKWGRGGNTIYF.

The chain couples TRBV19 to TRBJ1-5, with a weak D call TRBD1 (5 bases). The CDR3 covers 11 residues. Germline CDR1 and CDR2: LNHDA and SQIVND (reference sequence). The CDR3 DNA reads as TGTGCTGGGGGAGGGTTCCAGCCCCAGCATTTT. Amino acid sequence: CAGGGFQPQHF.

The rearrangement joins TRBV18 to TRBJ2-5; D is perhaps TRBD2 (5 bases). Trimming left V 1 base short and J 9 bases short, with 21 bases between. CDR1 is KGHSH and CDR2 is LQKENI in the germline V gene. There are 16 residues in the CDR3. CDR3 nucleotide sequence: TGTGCCAGCTCACCACTCAACGGTCTAAGCGGTGAGGCCCAGTACTTC. Translating it yields CASSPLNGLSGEAQYF. Drawing the rest from reference TRBV18 and TRBJ2-5, the complete variable domain is NAGVMQNPRHLVRRRGQEARLRCSPMKGHSHVYWYRQLPEEGLKFMVYLQKENIIDESGMPKERFSAEFPKEGPSILRIQQVVRGDSAAYFCASSPLNGLSGEAQYFGPGTRLLVL.

The chain is built from TRBV9 and TRBJ2-5; 7 bases map to TRBD1. The germline gives CDR1 SGDLS, CDR2 YYNGEE. The ends lost 4 bases at V and 3 bases at J; junction bases unmatched: 6. This CDR3 region has 14 residues. CDR3 region: CASSPRQGKETQYF. The CDR3 DNA is TGTGCCAGCAGCCCCAGACAGGGCAAAGAGACCCAGTACTTC.

The chain recombines TRBV2 with TRBJ1-2, with D perhaps TRBD1 (6 bases). Trimming removed 10 bases from V and 0 bases from J, with 9 bases in between. Germline-derived CDR1 and CDR2 are SNHLY and FYNNEI. The CDR3 sequence is 12 residues long. The CDR3 spells CANRQANYGYTF. The DNA for the CDR3 is TGTGCCAACAGACAGGCTAACTATGGCTACACCTTC.

This chain uses TRBV28 with TRBJ2-1, with 9 bases matching TRBD1. This CDR3 spans 15 amino acids. Germline loops: CDR1 MDHEN, CDR2 SYDVKM. V shed 5 bases and J 5 bases; nucleotides not matched to a gene: 7. The CDR3 DNA follows: TGTGCCAGCAGTGACAGGGGGGATCCAGACAATGAGCAGTTCTTC. This gives the protein CASSDRGDPDNEQFF.

The chain joins TRBV6-5 to TRBJ2-5; tentatively, D is TRBD1 (6 bases). Germline V lookup: CDR1 MNHEY, CDR2 SVGAGI. The ends were cut back, 0 bases at V and 6 bases at J, with 11 bases in the middle. This CDR3 contains 14 residues. The CDR3 loop reads CASSYSRTVQTQYF. CDR3 DNA: TGTGCCAGCAGTTACTCGCGGACAGTACAGACCCAGTACTTC.

The gene calls are TRBV5-1 and TRBJ1-3, with 8 bases identical to TRBD1. This CDR3 comprises 15 residues. With 4 bases clipped from V and 9 bases from J, the junction kept 12 bases outside the gene matches. Germline-derived CDR1 and CDR2 are SGHRS and YFSETQ. The CDR3 sequence is CASSPDGQGGSTIYF. DNA of the CDR3: TGCGCCAGCAGCCCCGATGGACAGGGAGGCTCCACCATATATTTT.

Of note for this clone: Other DNA sequences within the sample encode an identical CDR3. This sequence joins TRBV28 and TRBJ1-1; no firm D call. CDR3 size: 11 residues. Looked up from germline, CDR1 is MDHEN and CDR2 is SYDVKM. The V and J ends lost 3 bases and 5 bases respectively, with 4 bases between them. CDR3 sequence reads: CASSLRTEAFF. The CDR3 region has the DNA TGTGCCAGCAGTTTGCGAACTGAAGCTTTCTTT. Together with reference TRBV28 and TRBJ1-1, the CDR3 gives the full variable domain: DVKVTQSSRYLVKRTGEKVFLECVQDMDHENMFWYRQDPGLGLRLIYFSYDVKMKEKGDIPEGYSVSREKKERFSLILESASTNQTSMYLCASSLRTEAFFGQGTRLTVV.

This clone was seen only a few times. The chain is built from TRBV19 and TRBJ1-5; D not resolved. The CDR3 runs 13 residues. Germline CDR1 and CDR2: LNHDA and SQIVND (reference sequence). The ends were cut back, 5 bases at V and 6 bases at J, with 11 bases in the middle. CDR3 residues: CASSPTRGQPQHF. Written as DNA, the CDR3 is TGTGCCAGTAGTCCCACCCGGGGTCAGCCCCAGCATTTT. The full variable domain, completed using reference TRBV19 and TRBJ1-5, is DGGITQSPKYLFRKEGQNVTLSCEQNLNHDAMYWYRQDPGQGLRLIYYSQIVNDFQKGDIAEGYSVSREKKESFPLTVTSAQKNPTAFYLCASSPTRGQPQHFGDGTRLSIL.

The V call is TRBV4-1, the J call TRBJ2-1, with D tentatively TRBD2 (6 bases). V gave up 0 bases and J gave up 7 bases, with 13 bases separating them. CDR3 length equals 15 residues. Germline V CDR1 and CDR2: MGHRA, YSYEKL. DNA of the CDR3: TGCGCCAGCAGCCAAGATCTTGCGGGAAAAAATGAGCAGTTCTTC. It codes for CASSQDLAGKNEQFF.

V gene TRBV7-2 combines with J gene TRBJ1-1, with 7 bases fitting TRBD1. Trimming cost V 5 bases and J 4 bases; bases outside gene matches: 16. This CDR3 comprises 17 residues. The germline gives CDR1 SGHTA, CDR2 FQGNSA. As DNA, the CDR3 is TGTGCCAGCAGCCCAAGGACTATACAGGGGCTGGCCACTGAAGCTTTCTTT. Translated, it gives CASSPRTIQGLATEAFF.

DNA for the CDR3: TGTGCCAGCGTCGGACAGAAGGGAAACATTCAGTACTTC. Its translation: CASVGQKGNIQYF. The rearrangement joins TRBV6-5 to TRBJ2-4, with D tentatively TRBD1 (6 bases). The CDR3 loop spans 13 amino acids. Looked up from germline, CDR1 is MNHEY and CDR2 is SVGAGI. V lost 8 bases and J 6 bases, leaving 14 bases between the germline ends.

The genes are TRBV9 and TRBJ2-5, with D possibly being TRBD2 (7 bases). Germline lookup yields CDR1 SGDLS and CDR2 YYNGEE. The CDR3 consists of 14 residues. Trimming left V 5 bases short and J 7 bases short, with 18 bases between. The CDR3, as DNA: TGTGCCAGCAGTCAAAGGGGGGGGGCCTCGACCCAGTACTTC. The encoded protein is CASSQRGGASTQYF.

This sequence joins TRBV2 and TRBJ1-6; D is possibly TRBD1 (5 bases). Trimming pared 3 bases from V and 10 bases from J, leaving 13 bases between. CDR1 is SNHLY, CDR2 FYNNEI, per germline. CDR3 length: 14 amino acids. The CDR3 region is CASSEGQGGSPLHF. DNA for the CDR3: TGTGCCAGCAGTGAGGGTCAGGGAGGCTCACCCCTCCACTTT. The whole variable domain, filled in from reference TRBV2 and TRBJ1-6, reads EPEVTQTPSHQVTQMGQEVILRCVPISNHLYFYWYRQILGQKVEFLVSFYNNEISEKSEIFDDQFSVERPDGSNFTLKIRSTKLEDSAMYFCASSEGQGGSPLHFGNGTRLTVT.

This chain joins TRBV10-3 and TRBJ2-2; TRBD2 aligns across 7 bases. The trim removed 6 bases at V and 5 bases at J, leaving 3 bases unmatched. This CDR3 spans 13 amino acids. CDR1 is ENHRY and CDR2 is SYGVKD in the germline V gene. The CDR3 reads CAISREVTGELFF. CDR3 DNA sequence: TGTGCCATCAGCCGGGAGGTGACCGGGGAGCTGTTTTTT.

The rearrangement joins TRBV14 to TRBJ1-1; weak D call: TRBD1 (6 bases). CDR3 length: 17 residues. The germline V gene encodes CDR1 SGHDN and CDR2 FVKESK. V gave up 1 base and J gave up 2 bases, with 17 bases separating them. The CDR3 DNA follows: TGTGCCAGCAGCCAAGTTAGGGGGTTGAAGGTAAACACTGAAGCTTTCTTT. Translated: CASSQVRGLKVNTEAFF.

This chain connects TRBV6-2 or TRBV6-3 to TRBJ1-1, with 8 nucleotides matching TRBD1. CDR3 length: 14 amino acids. V gave up 2 bases and J gave up 4 bases; unmatched junction bases: 3. The germline V gene has CDR1 MNHEY and CDR2 SVGEGT. The CDR3 nucleotides are TGTGCCAGCAGTTACCCAGGGGGCTCCACTGAAGCTTTCTTT. The encoded protein is CASSYPGGSTEAFF.

The table lists this clone with a count of one. This chain joins TRBV29-1 and TRBJ2-1; 10 bases are shared with TRBD2. With 7 bases clipped from V and 6 bases from J, the junction kept 6 bases outside the gene matches. Per the germline V gene, CDR1 is SQVTM and CDR2 is ANQGSEA. The CDR3 has 13 residues. CDR3 nucleotide sequence: TGCAGCGCCTCTAGCGGGAGAGGCAATGAGCAGTTCTTC. It encodes CSASSGRGNEQFF.

This clone was detected only a few times. The chain links TRBV7-9 to TRBJ1-5, with D unresolved. The CDR3 is 16 residues long. Germline V lookup: CDR1 SEHNR, CDR2 FQNEAQ (reference sequence). V lost 1 base, J lost 3 bases, and 13 bases lay in between. The CDR3 DNA is TGTGCCAGCAGCTTAGGAGGGTCCCAGGCCAATCAGCCCCAGCATTTT. It translates to CASSLGGSQANQPQHF.

This chain uses TRBV4-3 with TRBJ1-1; D ambiguous. This CDR3 spans 14 amino acids. The V gene's germline CDR1 is LGHNA and CDR2 YSLEER. Deletions cut 3 bases from V and 6 bases from J, with 14 bases between. CDR3 region: CASSHRRLTAEAFF. The CDR3 DNA follows: TGCGCCAGCAGCCATCGACGACTAACGGCTGAAGCTTTCTTT.